Each of the 7 T cell receptor beta chains below was sequenced from the same sample in a study of shared clonotypes between healthy human individuals. The data were produced by immunoSEQ multiplex PCR, yet TCRdb's version contains in-frame clones alone and is incomplete. The sample consists of roughly 2 million clones, approximately 95% of them appearing once. Sequencing was carried out using naive CD4+ T cells sorted from blood. Regarding subset: CD45RA+ positively selected. Receptor source: a man between 18 and 29 years old in good health.

The chain has TRBV9 and TRBJ1-2, with D unclear. The CDR3 runs 16 residues. In germline, CDR1 is SGDLS, CDR2 YYNGEE. V lost 3 bases and J 5 bases, leaving 20 bases between the germline ends. For the CDR3, the DNA is TGTGCCAGCAGCGGTCTTTCCGGGCCTAAAGGATATGGCTACACCTTC. It codes for CASSGLSGPKGYGYTF.

This clone occurred once. The chain combines TRBV11-2 with TRBJ2-4; D gene unclear. CDR1 is SGHAT and CDR2 is FQNNGV in the germline V gene. The CDR3 loop spans 11 amino acids. Trimming took 4 bases from V and 4 from J, leaving 2 bases between them. DNA of the CDR3: TGTGCCAGCAGCTCGAAAAACATTCAGTACTTC. It encodes CASSSKNIQYF.

This clone was detected once. The chain employs TRBV2 and TRBJ2-4, with 8 bases that match TRBD2. Germline V gene lookup returns CDR1 SNHLY and CDR2 FYNNEI. This CDR3 region has 14 residues. V was pared by 2 bases and J by 9 bases, with 6 bases of the junction left unmatched. CDR3 bases: TGTGCCAGCAGTGAAATCCTTCGGGGGGGCATTCAGTACTTC. It is translated as CASSEILRGGIQYF.

The chain couples TRBV30 to TRBJ1-5; D gene ambiguous. The CDR3 is 14 residues long. V was pared by 0 bases and J by 7 bases, with 13 bases between. CDR1 and CDR2 from the germline V gene are GTSNPN and SVGIG (reference sequence). This chain's CDR3 is CAWSVLKGAQPQHF. The CDR3 nucleotides are TGTGCCTGGAGTGTACTTAAAGGCGCCCAGCCCCAGCATTTT.

The chain combines TRBV2 with TRBJ1-1; D call uncertain. The length of the CDR3 is 11 residues. Trimming left V 1 base short and J 7 bases short, with 4 bases between. Germline values: CDR1 SNHLY, CDR2 FYNNEI. The CDR3 sequence: CASSEEYEAFF. In DNA form, the CDR3 reads TGTGCCAGCAGTGAAGAGTATGAAGCTTTCTTT.

This clone has just a few counts. The chain is built from TRBV6-1 and TRBJ1-1, with unresolved D. V gave up 4 bases and J gave up 5 bases, with 11 bases separating them. Germline CDR1 reads MNHNS; CDR2 reads SASEGT. This CDR3 spans 13 amino acids. The DNA for the CDR3 is TGTGCCAGCAGTGGTTTCCCTGGGACTGAAGCTTTCTTT. This codes for CASSGFPGTEAFF.

This chain joins TRBV30 and TRBJ1-1, with TRBD1 as a possible D gene (6 bases). This CDR3 spans 14 amino acids. Trimming took off 0 bases at V and 0 bases at J, with 8 bases between the two ends. Germline CDR1 GTSNPN, CDR2 SVGIG (reference sequence). CDR3 sequence (DNA): TGTGCCTGGAGTGTATCAGGGGTGAACACTGAAGCTTTCTTT. Its translation is CAWSVSGVNTEAFF.